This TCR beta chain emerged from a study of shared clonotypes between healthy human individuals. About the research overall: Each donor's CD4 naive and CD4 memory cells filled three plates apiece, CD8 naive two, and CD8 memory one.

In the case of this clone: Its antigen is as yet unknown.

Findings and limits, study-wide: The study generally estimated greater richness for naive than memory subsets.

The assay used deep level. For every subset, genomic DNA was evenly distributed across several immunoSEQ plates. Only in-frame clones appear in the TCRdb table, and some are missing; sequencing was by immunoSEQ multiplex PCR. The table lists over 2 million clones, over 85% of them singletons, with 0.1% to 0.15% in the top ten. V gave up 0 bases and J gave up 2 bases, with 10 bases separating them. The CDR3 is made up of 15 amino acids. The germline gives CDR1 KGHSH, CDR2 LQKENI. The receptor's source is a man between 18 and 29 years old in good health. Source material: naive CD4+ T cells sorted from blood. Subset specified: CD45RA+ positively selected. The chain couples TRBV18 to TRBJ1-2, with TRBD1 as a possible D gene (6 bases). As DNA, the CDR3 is TGTGCCAGCTCACCACCGGGGGGGCTCAACTATGGCTACACCTTC. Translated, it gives CASSPPGGLNYGYTF.